This TCR beta chain originates from a study of T cell responses to AZD1222 COVID-19 vaccine. Repertoires were generated with immunoSEQ multiplex PCR, while TCRdb's copy carries only in-frame clones and drops some. The sample lists over 85,000 clones, about 88% occurring once. This specimen was peripheral blood, taken on day 0 of AZD1222 vaccination. This clonotype originated in an adult in good health.

The CDR3 DNA is TGTGCCAGCAGCTTGGGGTCGAGTTATAATTCACCCCTCCACTTT. Amino acid sequence: CASSLGSSYNSPLHF. This chain joins TRBV7-9 and TRBJ1-6; D uncertain. V dropped 3 bases and J dropped 4 bases, with 10 bases sitting between them. The CDR3 covers 15 residues. CDR1 is SEHNR and CDR2 is FQNEAQ in the germline V gene (reference sequence).